One and the same sample provided the 18 T cell receptor beta chains below, sequenced in a study of identical twins. One entry per CDR3 protein results from TCRdb running MiXCR on the 5' RACE reads. This sample has approximately 680,000 distinct CDR3 sequences; about 7.6% occur once, and the top ten carry roughly 1.6%. The sample was also linked to a second study, of yellow fever vaccine responses in identical twins.

Material: PBMCs. These receptors originate from a woman younger than 35 in good health.

Ten or more counts support this clonotype. The V gene is TRBV3-1, the J gene TRBJ1-5, with unresolved D. CDR1 and CDR2 (germline): LGHDT, YNNKEL (reference sequence). Trimming pared 4 bases from V and 3 bases from J, leaving 10 bases between. The CDR3 loop spans 14 amino acids. The CDR3 DNA reads as TGTGCCAGCAGCCCGTCCGGGGTCAATCAGCCCCAGCATTTT. Translation: CASSPSGVNQPQHF.

This clonotype was found a few times. This chain joins TRBV29-1 and TRBJ2-7; possible D gene TRBD1, 6 bases. V lost 7 bases and J lost 2, with 9 bases in between. The CDR3 runs 11 residues. CDR1 and CDR2 from the germline V gene are SQVTM and ANQGSEA. The CDR3 protein is CSAGQTYEQYF. The CDR3 nucleotides read TGCAGCGCAGGACAGACCTACGAGCAGTACTTC.

This clonotype has just a few counts. CDR3 amino acids: CSVPRDRSNEQFF. The CDR3 DNA reads TGCAGCGTTCCCCGGGACAGATCCAATGAGCAGTTCTTC. This chain joins TRBV29-1 and TRBJ2-1, with 7 bases fitting TRBD1. CDR1 and CDR2 from the germline V gene are SQVTM and ANQGSEA. Trimming took 5 bases from V and 6 from J; bases not matched to a gene: 7. This CDR3 is 13 amino acids long.

This clonotype has a count of ten or more. The rearrangement uses TRBV5-1 and TRBJ2-1, with 9 nucleotides matching TRBD2. The CDR3 is 16 amino acids. Germline V lookup: CDR1 SGHRS, CDR2 YFSETQ. After removal of 0 bases from V and 6 bases from J, the junction contained 7 bases not matched to a gene. The CDR3 reads CASSLVGSGGSNEQFF. CDR3 nucleotide sequence: TGCGCCAGCAGCTTGGTGGGTAGCGGGGGATCCAATGAGCAGTTCTTC. Combining the CDR3 with reference TRBV5-1 and TRBJ2-1 gives the whole variable domain KAGVTQTPRYLIKTRGQQVTLSCSPISGHRSVSWYQQTPGQGLQFLFEYFSETQRNKGNFPGRFSGRQFSNSRSEMNVSTLELGDSALYLCASSLVGSGGSNEQFFGPGTRLTVL.

This clonotype was observed a handful of times. In nucleotides, the CDR3 is TGCGCCAGCAGCCCCTCCGGGACAGGGGGAAATGAAGCTTTCTTT. This encodes CASSPSGTGGNEAFF. J is TRBJ1-1 and V is TRBV5-1; 11 bases fit TRBD1. With 4 bases clipped from V and 7 bases from J, the junction kept 9 bases outside the gene matches. Germline loops: CDR1 SGHRS, CDR2 YFSETQ. This CDR3 is 15 amino acids long.

The chain recombines TRBV2 with TRBJ1-4; D ambiguous. This CDR3 has 15 amino acids. V lost 1 base and J 8 bases, leaving 14 bases between the germline ends. Looked up from germline, CDR1 is SNHLY and CDR2 is FYNNEI. The CDR3 protein is CASSEGPRPGEKLFF. CDR3 coding DNA: TGTGCCAGCAGTGAAGGACCCCGGCCGGGGGAAAAACTGTTTTTT.

This rearrangement joins TRBV3-1 to TRBJ1-1, with D uncertain. V was clipped by 0 bases and J by 8 bases, with 7 bases between them. The CDR3 contains 12 residues. Germline V gene data show CDR1 as LGHDT and CDR2 as YNNKEL (reference sequence). The CDR3 region is CASSQDFSEAFF. The CDR3 nucleotides are TGTGCCAGCAGCCAAGATTTCTCCGAAGCTTTCTTT. The full variable domain, with the rest looked up from reference TRBV3-1 and TRBJ1-1, is DTAVSQTPKYLVTQMGNDKSIKCEQNLGHDTMYWYKQDSKKFLKIMFSYNNKELIINETVPNRFSPKSPDKAHLNLHINSLELGDSAVYFCASSQDFSEAFFGQGTRLTVV.

The chain combines TRBV12-5 with TRBJ2-5, with 7 bases lining up with TRBD1. CDR1 is LGHNT and CDR2 is FRNRAP in the germline V gene. The CDR3 extends over 14 amino acids. V lost 1 base to trimming and J lost 3 bases; unmatched junction nucleotides: 2. This CDR3 is CASGLEDREETQYF. The CDR3 DNA reads as TGTGCTAGTGGTTTGGAAGACAGGGAAGAGACCCAGTACTTC.

J is TRBJ1-4 and V is TRBV29-1; D perhaps matches TRBD1 (6 bases). Trimming stripped 7 bases from V and 3 bases from J, with 9 bases between. CDR1 is SQVTM and CDR2 is ANQGSEA in the germline V gene. This CDR3 contains 12 residues. In DNA form, the CDR3 reads TGCAGCGGCAGGGGATCTAATGAAAAACTGTTTTTT. Translating gives CSGRGSNEKLFF. Full variable domain (missing parts from reference TRBV29-1 and TRBJ1-4): SAVISQKPSRDICQRGTSLTIQCQVDSQVTMMFWYRQQPGQSLTLIATANQGSEATYESGFVIDKFPISRPNLTFSTLTVSNMSPEDSSIYLCSGRGSNEKLFFGSGTQLSVL.

This clonotype was seen a few times. The chain is built from TRBV12-3 or TRBV12-4 and TRBJ2-5; either TRBD1 or TRBD2 may fit D (5 bases each). Trimming took 6 bases from V and 0 from J, leaving 11 bases between them. The length of the CDR3 is 14 residues. For the CDR3, the DNA is TGTGCCAGCAGCCACGGGACCTACCAAGAGACCCAGTACTTC. This sequence encodes CASSHGTYQETQYF.

This clonotype was detected ten times or more. CDR3 in DNA: TGTGCCAGCAGCCTCCTAGATAATGAGCAGTTCTTC. As protein: CASSLLDNEQFF. This sequence joins TRBV2 and TRBJ2-1; D is unresolved. This CDR3 is 12 amino acids long. The germline V and J ends were trimmed by 6 bases and 7 bases, with 10 bases remaining between them. Germline assignment: CDR1 SNHLY and CDR2 FYNNEI.

The chain links TRBV5-1 to TRBJ2-1, with D possibly matching TRBD1 (6 bases). Germline V gives CDR1 SGHRS, CDR2 YFSETQ. V was pared by 6 bases and J by 1 base, with 14 bases between. The CDR3 is 15 residues long. Here the CDR3 reads CASTEGVRSYNEQFF. The CDR3 coding sequence is TGCGCCAGCACTGAGGGGGTGAGGTCCTACAATGAGCAGTTCTTC.

This clonotype was recorded at least ten times. J is TRBJ2-1 and V is TRBV12-3 or TRBV12-4; TRBD2 is a possible D gene (6 bases). This CDR3 has 13 amino acids. V shed 5 bases and J shed 7 bases, with 12 bases lying between them. The CDR3 region is CASSHLGGNEQFF. CDR3 nucleotides: TGTGCCAGCAGTCACCTCGGAGGGAATGAGCAGTTCTTC.

The J gene is TRBJ2-1, the V gene TRBV7-2; possibly TRBD2 for D (6 bases). Trimming left V 3 bases short and J 7 bases short, with 10 bases between. Germline CDR1 is SGHTA and CDR2 is FQGNSA. This CDR3 region has 13 residues. Written as DNA, the CDR3 is TGTGCCAGCAGCTTTGGGACTTTTAATGAGCAGTTCTTC. Its translation: CASSFGTFNEQFF.

This clonotype was counted at least ten times. The genes are TRBV2 and TRBJ2-5; 11 bases map to TRBD2. Germline values: CDR1 SNHLY, CDR2 FYNNEI. J lost 1 base, V lost 8 bases, and 18 bases had no gene match. The CDR3 is 19 amino acids. CDR3: CASLRRLAGTQNVQETQYF. The CDR3 coding sequence is TGTGCCAGCCTCCGGCGACTAGCGGGGACCCAAAATGTCCAAGAGACCCAGTACTTC.

This chain links TRBV5-1 with TRBJ2-1; 8 bases agree with TRBD2. The V segment lost 6 bases and the J segment 0 bases; nucleotides outside the gene matches: 8. The CDR3 length is 16 residues. Germline V gene lookup returns CDR1 SGHRS and CDR2 YFSETQ. In DNA, the CDR3 is TGCGCCAGCACCCCGGTCAGCGGGAGCTCCTACAATGAGCAGTTCTTC. Translated: CASTPVSGSSYNEQFF.

The chain employs TRBV5-1 and TRBJ1-3; maybe TRBD1 (6 bases). The CDR3 is 16 amino acids. The germline V gene has CDR1 SGHRS and CDR2 YFSETQ. V was trimmed by 0 bases and J by 7 bases, leaving 17 bases between them. CDR3 sequence: CASSLGDTVFGNTIYF. The CDR3 nucleotides are TGCGCCAGCAGCTTGGGGGACACTGTGTTTGGGAACACCATATATTTT. Together with reference TRBV5-1 and TRBJ1-3, the CDR3 gives the full variable domain: KAGVTQTPRYLIKTRGQQVTLSCSPISGHRSVSWYQQTPGQGLQFLFEYFSETQRNKGNFPGRFSGRQFSNSRSEMNVSTLELGDSALYLCASSLGDTVFGNTIYFGEGSWLTVV.

This clonotype showed up many times. The chain uses TRBV29-1 and TRBJ1-1, with 7 bases lining up with TRBD1. The CDR3 sequence is 16 residues long. Germline trimming cut 4 bases from V and 0 bases from J; bases unmatched to any gene: 11. CDR1 and CDR2 from the germline V gene are SQVTM and ANQGSEA. The CDR3, as DNA: TGCAGCGTTGCCCCCCCGACAGGGACGGTGAACACTGAAGCTTTCTTT. This sequence encodes CSVAPPTGTVNTEAFF.